These T cell receptor beta chains were read from a single sample in a study of OX40 agonist ivuxolimab in advanced cancers. Profiling relied on immunoSEQ multiplex PCR, and the TCRdb table lists in-frame clones only, not all of them. The repertoire holds approximately 25,000 clones, with about three quarters as singletons. The sequencing used CD4+ or CD8+ T cells sorted from blood, collected in a trial of the OX40 agonist ivuxolimab. Receptors originate from an adult with an advanced solid tumor such as melanoma, head and neck, liver or kidney cancer. Each CDR3 is given with its conserved first and last residue. The order of the fields is J gene, clone size, D gene, V gene, CDR3 protein, CDR3 DNA. The D gene is left open where the match is weak. The size field is filled for only some rows; it gives once, few, many or a size class.

TRBJ1-6 | . | . | TRBV6-1 | CASSEAETVSPLHF | TGTGCCAGCAGTGAAGCGGAGACAGTCTCACCCCTCCACTTT
TRBJ2-5 | . | TRBD2 | TRBV11-2 | CASTLESGDETQYF | TGTGCCAGCACCTTAGAAAGCGGGGACGAGACCCAGTACTTC
TRBJ2-5 | . | TRBD1 | TRBV30 | CAWATGGKQETQYF | TGTGCCTGGGCGACAGGGGGCAAGCAAGAGACCCAGTACTTC
TRBJ2-7 | few | TRBD1 | TRBV18 | CASSPTGTGGYEQYF | TGTGCCAGCTCCCCCACCGGGACAGGGGGCTACGAGCAGTACTTC
TRBJ1-2 | medium-sized | . | TRBV5-7 | CASSTRQPTDGYTF | TGTGCCAGCAGCACTCGACAGCCTACTGATGGCTACACCTTC
TRBJ2-7 | . | . | TRBV10-3 | CATSRQGLEQYF | TGTGCCACCTCCAGACAGGGACTCGAGCAGTACTTC
TRBJ2-7 | . | TRBD1 | TRBV6-6 | CASRSPGTAHYEQYF | TGTGCCAGCAGATCTCCTGGGACAGCCCACTACGAGCAGTACTTC
TRBJ2-7 | once | . | TRBV30 | CAWSRHYEQYF | TGTGCCTGGTCGCGACACTACGAGCAGTACTTC
TRBJ2-1 | . | . | TRBV7-2 | CASSLRGREREFF | TGTGCCAGCAGCTTAAGGGGGCGGGAGAGGGAGTTCTTC
TRBJ1-2 | . | . | TRBV4-2 | CASSQVNQGSYGYTF | TGTGCCAGCAGCCAAGTTAATCAGGGGTCCTATGGCTACACCTTC
TRBJ2-5 | once | . | TRBV6-1 | CASSEEGRKETQYF | TGTGCCAGCAGTGAAGAGGGGCGTAAAGAGACCCAGTACTTC
TRBJ2-5 | few | TRBD2 | TRBV30 | CAWSGRGEETQYF | TGTGCCTGGAGTGGGCGGGGGGAAGAGACCCAGTACTTC
TRBJ2-2 | . | . | TRBV5-4 | CASSSDLAGTGELFF | TGTGCCAGCAGCTCCGATTTAGCTGGGACCGGGGAGCTGTTTTTT
TRBJ2-7 | . | . | TRBV2 | CASSEYEQYF | TGTGCCAGCAGTGAATACGAGCAGTACTTC
TRBJ1-4 | . | . | TRBV2 | CASNRGAPNEKLFF | TGTGCCAGCAACCGGGGGGCCCCTAATGAAAAACTGTTTTTT
TRBJ2-2 | . | TRBD1 | TRBV9 | CAIRPGTETGELFF | TGTGCCATACGCCCCGGGACAGAGACCGGGGAGCTGTTTTTT
TRBJ1-2 | . | . | TRBV7-2 | CASSQRTGTNYGYTF | TGTGCCAGCAGCCAAAGGACGGGAACTAACTATGGCTACACCTTC
TRBJ2-5 | once | TRBD1 | TRBV7-9 | CASSPPGGGETQYF | TGTGCCAGCAGTCCACCAGGGGGCGGGGAGACCCAGTACTTC
TRBJ2-5 | few | . | TRBV9 | CASSVGGPQETQYF | TGTGCCAGCAGCGTGGGCGGGCCTCAAGAGACCCAGTACTTC
TRBJ2-3 | . | . | TRBV5-6 | CASSFMGRGEDTQYF | TGTGCCAGCAGCTTTATGGGAAGAGGGGAAGATACGCAGTATTTT
TRBJ2-5 | . | . | TRBV7-9 | CASSLENPSGTQYF | TGTGCCAGCAGCTTAGAAAATCCATCGGGGACCCAGTACTTC
TRBJ1-6 | . | TRBD1 | TRBV19 | CASTGGFEGSPLHF | TGTGCCAGTACAGGGGGCTTCGAGGGATCACCCCTCCACTTT
TRBJ2-3 | once | TRBD2 | TRBV19 | CASSRGTSYGTDTQYF | TGTGCCAGTAGTAGAGGGACTAGCTATGGCACAGATACGCAGTATTTT
TRBJ2-7 | . | . | TRBV28 | CASSSVGSYEQYF | TGTGCCAGCAGTTCAGTTGGTTCCTACGAGCAGTACTTC
TRBJ1-4 | . | . | TRBV5-6 | CASSLVGAATNEKLFF | TGTGCCAGCAGCTTGGTTGGGGCCGCAACTAATGAAAAACTGTTTTTT
TRBJ2-1 | once | . | TRBV11-2 | CASSLDGGGQFF | TGTGCCAGCAGCTTAGACGGCGGCGGGCAGTTCTTC
TRBJ1-4 | . | . | TRBV7-9 | CASSLALTRTATNEKLFF | TGTGCCAGCAGCTTAGCGCTAACACGGACAGCAACTAATGAAAAACTGTTTTTT
TRBJ2-4 | . | TRBD2 | TRBV7-6 | CASSPGLAEIAKNIQYF | TGTGCCAGCAGCCCAGGACTAGCGGAGATAGCCAAAAACATTCAGTACTTC
TRBJ1-2 | . | TRBD1 | TRBV5-4 | CASSLRGLQDGYTF | TGTGCCAGCAGCTTAAGGGGGCTCCAGGATGGCTACACCTTC
TRBJ1-4 | . | TRBD1 | TRBV5-1 | CASSAAQGAPHGKLFF | TGCGCCAGCAGCGCTGCGCAGGGGGCCCCCCACGGAAAACTGTTTTTT
TRBJ2-3 | . | . | TRBV9 | CASSVWGPPTDTQYF | TGTGCCAGCAGCGTATGGGGTCCCCCCACAGATACGCAGTATTTT
TRBJ2-1 | . | TRBD1 | TRBV29-1 | CSACYGTGSYNEQFF | TGCAGCGCGTGTTATGGGACAGGTTCTTACAATGAGCAGTTCTTC
TRBJ2-5 | once | TRBD1 | TRBV5-6 | CASSVTGVTIEETQYF | TGTGCCAGCAGCGTGACAGGGGTCACAATAGAAGAGACCCAGTACTTC
TRBJ2-7 | . | TRBD1 | TRBV19 | CASSIRTGQNYEQYF | TGTGCCAGTAGTATTCGAACGGGACAGAATTACGAGCAGTACTTC
TRBJ1-2 | large | . | TRBV4-3 | CASSQEGNYGYTF | TGCGCCAGCAGCCAAGAGGGGAACTATGGCTACACCTTC
TRBJ2-7 | . | TRBD1 | TRBV9 | CASSPDRTGEQYF | TGTGCCAGCAGCCCGGACAGGACGGGCGAGCAGTACTTC
TRBJ2-1 | few | . | TRBV12-2 | CASRFPGDDRGRTRNEQFF | TGTGCAAGTCGCTTCCCCGGGGACGACAGGGGGCGCACTCGGAATGAGCAGTTCTTC
TRBJ1-5 | . | . | TRBV10-3 | CASSLSENQPQHF | TGTGCCAGCAGCCTCTCGGAGAATCAGCCCCAGCATTTT
TRBJ2-2 | . | TRBD2 | TRBV19 | CASSILPLREGEGDTGELFF | TGTGCCAGTAGTATACTCCCCTTGCGGGAGGGGGAAGGGGACACCGGGGAGCTGTTTTTT
TRBJ1-1 | . | . | TRBV11-3 | CASSLDGGGTEAFF | TGTGCCAGCAGCTTAGACGGAGGAGGTACTGAAGCTTTCTTT
TRBJ2-7 | . | . | TRBV11-3 | CASSPDRTEQYF | TGTGCCAGCAGCCCTGACAGGACCGAGCAGTACTTC
TRBJ2-5 | . | . | TRBV30 | CAWRFDVTQYF | TGTGCCTGGAGATTTGACGTCACCCAGTACTTC
TRBJ2-5 | few | TRBD1 | TRBV2 | CASTARDRGLETQYF | TGTGCCAGCACCGCCCGGGACAGGGGGCTGGAGACCCAGTACTTC